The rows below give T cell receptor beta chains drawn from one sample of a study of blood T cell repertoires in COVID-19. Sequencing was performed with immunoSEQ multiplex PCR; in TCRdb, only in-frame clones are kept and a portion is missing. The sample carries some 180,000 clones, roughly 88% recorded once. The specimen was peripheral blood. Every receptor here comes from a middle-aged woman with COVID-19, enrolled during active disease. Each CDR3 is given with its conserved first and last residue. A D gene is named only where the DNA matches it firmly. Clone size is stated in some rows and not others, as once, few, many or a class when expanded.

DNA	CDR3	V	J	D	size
TGCGCCAGCAGAGCGGACAGGCCCTACACTGAAGCTTTCTTT	CASRADRPYTEAFF	TRBV10-2	TRBJ1-1	TRBD1	.
TGTGCCAGCAGCCGGTACGAGCAGTACTTC	CASSRYEQYF	TRBV11-2	TRBJ2-7	.	.
TGTGCCACCAGTGATTTTAGCAGGGGAAGCAATCAGCCCCAGCATTTT	CATSDFSRGSNQPQHF	TRBV24-1	TRBJ1-5	.	few
TGCGCCAGCAGCTTAGGTGACAGGGTAGAAGCTTTCTTT	CASSLGDRVEAFF	TRBV5-1	TRBJ1-1	TRBD1	.
TGTGCCAGCAGCCTTCAGACTAGCGGGGGTTCGGGTGAGCAGTTCTTC	CASSLQTSGGSGEQFF	TRBV7-9	TRBJ2-1	TRBD2	.
TGTGCCAGCTCACTCACAGGGGACGGTTTGACTGAAGCTTTCTTT	CASSLTGDGLTEAFF	TRBV18	TRBJ1-1	TRBD1	once
TGTGCCAGCAGCCCATACGGCGGGGGGGAGACCCAGTACTTC	CASSPYGGGETQYF	TRBV9	TRBJ2-5	TRBD2	once
TGTGCCAGCAGCCAAGAGTTGTGGGGGACAGCTCACTATGGCTACACCTTC	CASSQELWGTAHYGYTF	TRBV3-1/TRBV3-2	TRBJ1-2	TRBD1	.
TGTGCCAGCAGCCTTGGACAATCCGAGCAGTACTTC	CASSLGQSEQYF	TRBV5-5	TRBJ2-7	.	few
TGTGCCAGCAGTCCACGACAGGGGACCTATTTCCGCTATGGCTACACCTTC	CASSPRQGTYFRYGYTF	TRBV27	TRBJ1-2	TRBD1	.